This entry is about one T cell receptor beta chain. What it recognizes is unknown. This entry is derived from a study of T-cell memory formation after mild COVID-19. Findings and caveats of the study: Day 15 to 85 contractors were CD4/CD8 balanced; later expanders leaned CD4+. There were some responding clones in pre-infection memory, which suggested that cross-reactive memory had joined.

Each CDR3 protein is one row after TCRdb ran MiXCR on the 5' RACE reads. The sample contains about 55,000 distinct CDR3 sequences, about a quarter of which appear only once. Germline-derived CDR1 and CDR2 are SEHNR and FQNEAQ (reference sequence). The CDR3 totals 13 residues. Trimming took off 4 bases at V and 8 bases at J, with 14 bases between the two ends. Sequencing input: PBMCs or a T cell subset sorted from them (not recorded which). The TCR comes from a man younger than 30 who had mild COVID-19 (a few samples of this study predate the infection). Cell type and time point are not known. The chain carries TRBV7-9 and TRBJ1-2; D ambiguous. The CDR3 protein is CASSSSSRAGYTF. In DNA form, the CDR3 reads TGTGCCAGCAGCTCAAGTAGCCGTGCCGGCTACACCTTC.